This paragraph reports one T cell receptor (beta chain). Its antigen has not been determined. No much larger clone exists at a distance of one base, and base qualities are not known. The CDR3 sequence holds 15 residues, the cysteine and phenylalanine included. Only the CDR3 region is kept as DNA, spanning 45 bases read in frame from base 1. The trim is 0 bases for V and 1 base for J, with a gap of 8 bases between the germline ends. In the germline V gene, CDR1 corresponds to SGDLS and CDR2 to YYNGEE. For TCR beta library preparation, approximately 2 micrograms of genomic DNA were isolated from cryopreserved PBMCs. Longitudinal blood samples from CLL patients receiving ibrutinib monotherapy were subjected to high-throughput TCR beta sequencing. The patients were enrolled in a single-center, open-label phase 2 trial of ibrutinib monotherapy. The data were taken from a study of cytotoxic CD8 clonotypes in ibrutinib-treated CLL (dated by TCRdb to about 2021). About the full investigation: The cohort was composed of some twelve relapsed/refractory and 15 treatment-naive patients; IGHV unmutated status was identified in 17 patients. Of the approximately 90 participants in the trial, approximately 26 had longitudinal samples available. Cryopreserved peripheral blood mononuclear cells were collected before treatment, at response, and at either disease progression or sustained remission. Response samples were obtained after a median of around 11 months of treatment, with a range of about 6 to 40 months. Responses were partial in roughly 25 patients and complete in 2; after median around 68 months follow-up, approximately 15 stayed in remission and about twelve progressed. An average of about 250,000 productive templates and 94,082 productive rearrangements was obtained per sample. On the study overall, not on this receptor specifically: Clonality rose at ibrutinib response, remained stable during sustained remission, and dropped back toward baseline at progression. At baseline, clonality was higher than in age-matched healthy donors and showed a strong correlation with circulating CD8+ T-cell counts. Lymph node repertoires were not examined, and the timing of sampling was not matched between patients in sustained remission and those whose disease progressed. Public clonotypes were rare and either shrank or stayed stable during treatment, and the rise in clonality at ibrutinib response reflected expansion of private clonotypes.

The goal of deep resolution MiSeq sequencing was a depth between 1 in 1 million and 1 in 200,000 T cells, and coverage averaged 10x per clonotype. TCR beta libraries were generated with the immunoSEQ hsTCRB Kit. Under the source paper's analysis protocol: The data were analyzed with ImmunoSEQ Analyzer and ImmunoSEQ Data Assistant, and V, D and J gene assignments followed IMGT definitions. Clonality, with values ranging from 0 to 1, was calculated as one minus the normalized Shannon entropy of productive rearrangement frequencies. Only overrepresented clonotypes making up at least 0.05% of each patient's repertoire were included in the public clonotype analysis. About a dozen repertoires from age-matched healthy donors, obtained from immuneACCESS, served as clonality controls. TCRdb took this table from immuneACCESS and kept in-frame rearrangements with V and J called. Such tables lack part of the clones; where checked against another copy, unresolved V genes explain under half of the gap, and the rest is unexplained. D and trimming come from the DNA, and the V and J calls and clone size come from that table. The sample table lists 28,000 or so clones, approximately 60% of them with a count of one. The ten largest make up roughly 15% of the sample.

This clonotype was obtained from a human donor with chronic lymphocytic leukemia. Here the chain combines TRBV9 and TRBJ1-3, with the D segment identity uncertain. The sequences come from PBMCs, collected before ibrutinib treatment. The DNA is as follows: TGTGCCAGCAGCGTAGCTACCTCTTCTGGAAACACCATATATTTT. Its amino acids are CASSVATSSGNTIYF. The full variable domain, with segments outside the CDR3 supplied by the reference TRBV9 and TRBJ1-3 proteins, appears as DSGVTQTPKHLITATGQRVTLRCSPRSGDLSVYWYQQSLDQGLQFLIQYYNGEERAKGNILERFSAQQFPDLHSELNLSSLELGDSALYFCASSVATSSGNTIYFGEGSWLTVV.